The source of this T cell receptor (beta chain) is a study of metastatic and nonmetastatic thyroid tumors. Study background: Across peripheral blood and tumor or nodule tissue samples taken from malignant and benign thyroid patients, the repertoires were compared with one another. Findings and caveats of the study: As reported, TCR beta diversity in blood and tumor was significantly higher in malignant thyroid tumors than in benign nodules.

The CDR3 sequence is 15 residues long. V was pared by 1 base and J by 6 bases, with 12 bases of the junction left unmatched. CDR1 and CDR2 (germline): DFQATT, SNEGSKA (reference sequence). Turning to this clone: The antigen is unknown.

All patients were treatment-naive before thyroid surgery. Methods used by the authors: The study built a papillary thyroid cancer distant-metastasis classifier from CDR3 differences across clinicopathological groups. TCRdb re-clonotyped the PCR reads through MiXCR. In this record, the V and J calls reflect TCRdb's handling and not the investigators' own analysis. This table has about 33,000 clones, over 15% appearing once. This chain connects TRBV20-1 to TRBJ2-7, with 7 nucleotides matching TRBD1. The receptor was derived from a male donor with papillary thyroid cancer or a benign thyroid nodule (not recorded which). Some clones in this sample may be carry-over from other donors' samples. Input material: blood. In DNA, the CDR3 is TGCAGTGCTAGAGCGACCGGGACAGAGCGTTTCGAGCAGTACTTC. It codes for CSARATGTERFEQYF.